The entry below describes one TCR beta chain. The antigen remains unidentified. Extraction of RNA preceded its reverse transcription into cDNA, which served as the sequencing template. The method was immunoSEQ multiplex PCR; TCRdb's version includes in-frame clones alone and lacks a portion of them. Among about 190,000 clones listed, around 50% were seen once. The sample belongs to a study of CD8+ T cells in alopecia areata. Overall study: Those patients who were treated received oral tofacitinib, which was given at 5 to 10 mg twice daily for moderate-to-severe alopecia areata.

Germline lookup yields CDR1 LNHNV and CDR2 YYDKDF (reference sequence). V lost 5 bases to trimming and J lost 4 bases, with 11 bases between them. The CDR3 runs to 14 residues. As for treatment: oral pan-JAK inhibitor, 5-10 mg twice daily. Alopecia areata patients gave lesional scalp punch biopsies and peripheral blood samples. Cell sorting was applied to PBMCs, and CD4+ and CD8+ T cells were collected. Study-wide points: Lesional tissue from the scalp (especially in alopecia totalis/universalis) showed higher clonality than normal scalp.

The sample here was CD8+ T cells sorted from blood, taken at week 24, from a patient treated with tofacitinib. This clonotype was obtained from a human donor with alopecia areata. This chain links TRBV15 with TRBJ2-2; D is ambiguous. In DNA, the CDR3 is TGTGCCACCAGCTCAGAGATCGTCACCGGGGAGCTGTTTTTT. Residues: CATSSEIVTGELFF.